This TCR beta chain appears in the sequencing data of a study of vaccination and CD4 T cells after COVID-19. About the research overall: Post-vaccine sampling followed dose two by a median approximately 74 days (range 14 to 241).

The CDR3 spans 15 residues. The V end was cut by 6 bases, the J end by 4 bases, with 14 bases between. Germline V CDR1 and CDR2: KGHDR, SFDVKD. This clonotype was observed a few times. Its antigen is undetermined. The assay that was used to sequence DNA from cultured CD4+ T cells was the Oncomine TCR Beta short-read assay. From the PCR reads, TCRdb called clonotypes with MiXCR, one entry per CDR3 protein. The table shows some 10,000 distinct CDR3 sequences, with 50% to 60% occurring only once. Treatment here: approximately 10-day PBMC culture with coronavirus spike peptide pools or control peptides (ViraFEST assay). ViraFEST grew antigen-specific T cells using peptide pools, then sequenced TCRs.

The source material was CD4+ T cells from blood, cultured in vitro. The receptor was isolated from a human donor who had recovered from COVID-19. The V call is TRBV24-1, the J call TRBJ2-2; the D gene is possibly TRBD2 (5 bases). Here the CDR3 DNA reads TGTGCCACCAGTCGAGGGTCACTGGGCACCGGGGAGCTGTTTTTT. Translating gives CATSRGSLGTGELFF.